This T cell receptor beta chain was sequenced during a study of cytomegalovirus exposure and HLA in healthy donors. Study context: Earlier, 95 million to 130 million unique TCR beta sequences were recovered from roughly 180 million T cells by an analysis. Study conclusions and caveats: The study flagged around 160 TCR beta chains as cytomegalovirus-associated. The likely origin of a cluster of highly shared sequence variants was a sequencing artifact. An analysis was carried out later, and it reportedly showed fewer N-insertions in an Asian-associated ancestry cluster than the approximately 610-donor mean.

CDR1 and CDR2 from the germline V gene are SGHVS and FQNEAQ. CDR3 size: 14 residues. Germline trimming cut 0 bases from V and 5 bases from J; bases unmatched to any gene: 3. About this clone itself: What it binds is not known.

Primers: 60 Vbeta forward and 13 Jbeta reverse. The method was immunoSEQ multiplex PCR; TCRdb's version includes in-frame clones alone and lacks a portion of them. The top ten clones hold 4.5% to 6% of a sample with about 95,000 clones, roughly three quarters of them seen once. The chain joins TRBV7-8 to TRBJ1-2; 7 bases match TRBD1. This receptor was obtained from a woman between 40 and 50 years old in good health and CMV-seronegative. The specimen sequenced was PBMCs. The CDR3 reads CASSLAGTVYGYTF. CDR3 in DNA: TGTGCCAGCAGCTTAGCTGGGACAGTGTATGGCTACACCTTC.